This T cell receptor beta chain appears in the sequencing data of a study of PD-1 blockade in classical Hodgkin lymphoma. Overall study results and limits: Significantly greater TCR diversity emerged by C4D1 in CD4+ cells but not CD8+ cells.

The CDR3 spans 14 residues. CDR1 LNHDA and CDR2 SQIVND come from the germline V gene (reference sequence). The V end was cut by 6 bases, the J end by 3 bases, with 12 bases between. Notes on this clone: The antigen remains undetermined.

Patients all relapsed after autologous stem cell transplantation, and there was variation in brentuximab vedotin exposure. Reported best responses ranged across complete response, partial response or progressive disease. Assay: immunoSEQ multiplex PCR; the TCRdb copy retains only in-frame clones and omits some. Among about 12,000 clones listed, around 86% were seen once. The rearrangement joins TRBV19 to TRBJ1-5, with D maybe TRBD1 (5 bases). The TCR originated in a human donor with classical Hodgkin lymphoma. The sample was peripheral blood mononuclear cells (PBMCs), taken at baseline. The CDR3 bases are TGTGCCAGTAGCAGGGTCTTTTCCAATCAGCCCCAGCATTTT. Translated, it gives CASSRVFSNQPQHF. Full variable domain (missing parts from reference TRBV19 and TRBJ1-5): DGGITQSPKYLFRKEGQNVTLSCEQNLNHDAMYWYRQDPGQGLRLIYYSQIVNDFQKGDIAEGYSVSREKKESFPLTVTSAQKNPTAFYLCASSRVFSNQPQHFGDGTRLSIL.